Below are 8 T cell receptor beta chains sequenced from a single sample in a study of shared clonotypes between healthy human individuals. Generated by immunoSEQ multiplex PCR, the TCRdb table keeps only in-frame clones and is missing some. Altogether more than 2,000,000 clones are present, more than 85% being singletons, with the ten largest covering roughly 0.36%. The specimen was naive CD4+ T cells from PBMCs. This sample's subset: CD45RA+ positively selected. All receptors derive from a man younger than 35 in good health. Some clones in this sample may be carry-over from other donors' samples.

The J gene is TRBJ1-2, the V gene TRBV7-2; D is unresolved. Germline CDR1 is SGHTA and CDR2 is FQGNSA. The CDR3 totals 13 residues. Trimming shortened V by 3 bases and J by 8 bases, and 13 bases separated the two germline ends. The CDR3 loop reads CASSFFGLRGYTF. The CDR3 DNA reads TGTGCCAGCAGCTTCTTTGGTTTAAGAGGCTACACCTTC.

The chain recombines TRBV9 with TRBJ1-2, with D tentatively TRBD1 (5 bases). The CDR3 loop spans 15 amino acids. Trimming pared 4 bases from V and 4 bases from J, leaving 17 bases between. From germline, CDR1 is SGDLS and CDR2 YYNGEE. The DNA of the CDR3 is TGTGCCAGCAGCCCCCTATCGGGGGTAAGCTATGGCTACACCTTC. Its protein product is CASSPLSGVSYGYTF.

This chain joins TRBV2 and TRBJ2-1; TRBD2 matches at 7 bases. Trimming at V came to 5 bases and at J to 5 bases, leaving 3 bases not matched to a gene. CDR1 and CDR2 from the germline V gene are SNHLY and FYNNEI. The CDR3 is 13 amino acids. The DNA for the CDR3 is TGTGCCAGCAGTAGAGCGGGGAACAATGAGCAGTTCTTC. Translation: CASSRAGNNEQFF.

The CDR3 DNA reads TGTGCCAGCAGCTTAGTCGGCTCGATTAATGAAAAACTGTTTTTT. This encodes CASSLVGSINEKLFF. The chain carries TRBV7-9 and TRBJ1-4; D call uncertain. Germline CDR1 reads SEHNR; CDR2 reads FQNEAQ (reference sequence). Trimming took 1 base from V and 4 from J, leaving 10 bases between them. CDR3 length: 15 residues.

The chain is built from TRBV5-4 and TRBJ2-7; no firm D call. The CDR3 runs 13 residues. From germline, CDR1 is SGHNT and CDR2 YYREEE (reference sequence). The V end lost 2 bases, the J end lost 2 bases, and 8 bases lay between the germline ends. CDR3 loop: CASSLGRTYEQYF. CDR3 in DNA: TGTGCCAGCAGCTTAGGCAGAACCTACGAGCAGTACTTC. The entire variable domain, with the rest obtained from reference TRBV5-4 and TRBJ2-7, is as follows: ETGVTQSPTHLIKTRGQQVTLRCSSQSGHNTVSWYQQALGQGPQFIFQYYREEENGRGNFPPRFSGLQFPNYSSELNVNALELDDSALYLCASSLGRTYEQYFGPGTRLTVT.

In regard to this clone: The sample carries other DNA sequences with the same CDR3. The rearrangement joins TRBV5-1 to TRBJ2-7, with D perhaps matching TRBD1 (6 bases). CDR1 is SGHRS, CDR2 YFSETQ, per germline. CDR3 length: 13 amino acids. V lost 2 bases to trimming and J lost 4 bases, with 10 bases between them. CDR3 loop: CASSFGRGYEQYF. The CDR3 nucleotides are TGCGCCAGCAGCTTTGGCAGGGGTTACGAGCAGTACTTC.

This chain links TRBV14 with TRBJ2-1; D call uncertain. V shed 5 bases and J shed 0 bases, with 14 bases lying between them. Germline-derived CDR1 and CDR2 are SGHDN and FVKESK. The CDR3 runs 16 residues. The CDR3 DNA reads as TGTGCCAGCAGCGCCATTATATTGGGCTCCTACAATGAGCAGTTCTTC. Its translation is CASSAIILGSYNEQFF.

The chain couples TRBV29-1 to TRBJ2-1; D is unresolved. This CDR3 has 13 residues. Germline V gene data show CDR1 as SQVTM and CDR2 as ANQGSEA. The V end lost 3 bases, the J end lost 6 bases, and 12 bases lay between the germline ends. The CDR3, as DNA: TGCAGCGTTGAGAAAACTCGGTTCAATGAGCAGTTCTTC. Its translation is CSVEKTRFNEQFF.